This T cell receptor (beta chain) was profiled in a study of radiotherapy plus CTLA-4 blockade in lung cancer. Findings of the study overall: Strongest reported response predictors: early blood clone changes and post-radiation interferon-beta.

Participants had chemo-refractory metastatic non-small-cell lung cancer and were treated with focal radiation plus ipilimumab CTLA-4 blockade. For this clone: What it binds is unknown.

The repertoire was sequenced with immunoSEQ multiplex PCR; TCRdb's copy has only in-frame clones and lacks some. The table has 45,000 or so clones, approximately 76% seen once; the top ten hold approximately 8%. The V end lost 6 bases, the J end lost 0 bases, and 15 bases lay between the germline ends. The V gene's germline CDR1 is MDHEN and CDR2 SYDVKM. CDR3 length: 16 amino acids. The receptor was isolated from a human donor with non-small cell lung cancer who had stable disease on radiotherapy plus ipilimumab. The gene calls are TRBV28 and TRBJ2-1, with a weak D call TRBD1 (6 bases). The source material was peripheral blood, sampled from a patient treated with radiotherapy plus ipilimumab. The chain's CDR3 is CASSTTGGSSYNEQFF. The CDR3 DNA reads as TGTGCCAGCAGCACGACAGGTGGGAGCTCCTACAATGAGCAGTTCTTC.